The T cell receptor beta chain under discussion was sequenced for a study of Graves' ophthalmopathy and Graves' hyperthyroidism. Amplification of TCR beta CDR3 regions used RNA transcripts. Second-round multiplex PCR came after first-round RT-PCR with HTBI primers. TCRdb re-derived calls from the multiplex PCR reads in MiXCR, one entry per CDR3 protein. Of 400,000 to 450,000 distinct CDR3 sequences in the sample, more than 20% were seen once. This clonotype was seen many times. PBMCs came from less than 13 ml of fresh peripheral blood. The TCR originated in a young woman with stable Graves' hyperthyroidism. The sequencing input was peripheral blood.

This CDR3 is CASSLSPSNTEAFF. The CDR3 region has the DNA TGTGCCAGCAGCTTATCTCCGTCGAACACTGAAGCTTTCTTT. The rearrangement joins TRBV7-6 to TRBJ1-1; no reliable D call. The V gene lost 2 bases and the J gene lost 1 base, with 8 bases spanning the gap. CDR1 and CDR2 (germline): SGHVS, FNYEAQ. This CDR3 is 14 amino acids long. Drawing the rest from reference TRBV7-6 and TRBJ1-1, the complete variable domain is GAGVSQSPRYKVTKRGQDVALRCDPISGHVSLYWYRQALGQGPEFLTYFNYEAQQDKSGLPNDRFSAERPEGSISTLTIQRTEQRDSAMYRCASSLSPSNTEAFFGQGTRLTVV.